A selection of T cell receptor beta chains follows, all from one sample in a study of CXCR3 chemokines and chemotherapy response in bladder cancer. Each CDR3 protein gets one entry after TCRdb re-called the PCR reads with MiXCR. Of about 3,100 distinct CDR3 sequences in the sample, around 10% are singletons; the top ten hold about 40%. This material was acquired from a patient whose treatment included neoadjuvant chemotherapy. These receptors all come from a human donor with bladder cancer that responded to neoadjuvant chemotherapy. Each CDR3 is given with its conserved first and last residue. Each record gives: V gene, CDR3 length, clone size, D gene, J gene, CDR3 DNA, CDR3 protein. D genes are given only for firm matches. Size is omitted from some rows. Given values are once, few, many or a class for expanded clones.

V: TRBV15; length: 13; size: many; D: -; J: TRBJ1-5; DNA: TGTGCCACCAGCGGACGGGTCAATCAGCCCCAGCATTTT; CDR3: CATSGRVNQPQHF
V: TRBV7-9; length: 15; size: many; D: -; J: TRBJ2-5; DNA: TGTGCCAGCAGCACAAGAAGACAGAACCAAGAGACCCAGTACTTC; CDR3: CASSTRRQNQETQYF
V: TRBV6-5; length: 15; size: many; D: -; J: TRBJ1-5; DNA: TGTGCCAGCAGTTACTCAGGGGCCCCCAATCAGCCCCAGCATTTT; CDR3: CASSYSGAPNQPQHF
V: TRBV6-5; length: 15; size: medium-sized; D: -; J: TRBJ1-2; DNA: TGTGCCAGCAGTTACCTTTCTCAGGGGAGGCATGGCTACACCTTC; CDR3: CASSYLSQGRHGYTF
V: TRBV19; length: 13; size: large; D: TRBD2; J: TRBJ2-2; DNA: TGTGCCAGTACTAGCGGAGCTGCCGGGGAGCTGTTTTTT; CDR3: CASTSGAAGELFF
V: TRBV27; length: 11; size: medium-sized; D: -; J: TRBJ1-1; DNA: TGTGCCAGCAGTTTCAGGGGAAGAGCTTTCTTT; CDR3: CASSFRGRAFF
V: TRBV5-6; length: 13; size: many; D: TRBD1; J: TRBJ2-7; DNA: TGTGCCAGCAGCGGGGACAGGGTGTACGAGCAGTACTTC; CDR3: CASSGDRVYEQYF
V: TRBV7-2; length: 15; size: medium-sized; D: -; J: TRBJ1-1; DNA: TGTGCCAGCAGCTTAGACAGCCCGGTAAACACTGAAGCTTTCTTT; CDR3: CASSLDSPVNTEAFF
V: TRBV6-1; length: 14; size: many; D: TRBD1; J: TRBJ2-7; DNA: TGTGCCAGCAGTGAAGGGACAGGGACCTACGAGCAGTACTTC; CDR3: CASSEGTGTYEQYF
V: TRBV20-1; length: 16; size: many; D: TRBD1; J: TRBJ2-2; DNA: TGCAGTGCTAGAAAGGGGGCTCGGTGGGGCACCGGGGAGCTGTTTTTT; CDR3: CSARKGARWGTGELFF
V: TRBV18; length: 16; size: many; D: TRBD1; J: TRBJ2-2; DNA: TGTGCCAGCTCACCCAGACAGGGGGCGGACACCGGGGAGCTGTTTTTT; CDR3: CASSPRQGADTGELFF
V: TRBV30; length: 11; size: many; D: -; J: TRBJ2-5; DNA: TGTGCCTTCTCCTTCGGGGGGACCCAGTACTTC; CDR3: CAFSFGGTQYF
V: TRBV19; length: 14; size: many; D: TRBD1; J: TRBJ1-5; DNA: TGTGCCACTCGGACAGGGGGTTACAATCAGCCCCAGCATTTT; CDR3: CATRTGGYNQPQHF
V: TRBV19; length: 13; size: medium-sized; D: -; J: TRBJ2-5; DNA: TGTGCCAGTAGTATGTCGGGGATTTCGACCCAGTACTTC; CDR3: CASSMSGISTQYF
V: TRBV20-1; length: 16; size: -; D: -; J: TRBJ1-2; DNA: TGCAGTGCTAGCCCTTCATCGGCTAGGCGGGATGAAGGCTACACCTTC; CDR3: CSASPSSARRDEGYTF
V: TRBV27; length: 14; size: medium-sized; D: -; J: TRBJ2-1; DNA: TGTGCCAGCAGTCCCTGGTTTAATTTCAATGAGCAGTTCTTC; CDR3: CASSPWFNFNEQFF
V: TRBV6-2/TRBV6-3; length: 13; size: medium-sized; D: -; J: TRBJ2-1; DNA: TGTGCCAGCAGTAAACAGGGTGGGAATGAGCAGTTCTTC; CDR3: CASSKQGGNEQFF
V: TRBV15; length: 20; size: -; D: -; J: TRBJ2-3; DNA: TGTGCCACCAGCAGAGCGGGACCTCAGGTCGCCCTCAGTAGCACAGATACGCAGTATTTT; CDR3: CATSRAGPQVALSSTDTQYF
V: TRBV7-2; length: 15; size: many; D: -; J: TRBJ1-3; DNA: TGTGCCAGCAGCAAGGGGTCATTTGGCGGAAACACCATATATTTT; CDR3: CASSKGSFGGNTIYF
V: TRBV5-4; length: 13; size: few; D: -; J: TRBJ2-5; DNA: TGTGCCAGCAGCTCGGAAAGACAAGAGACCCAGTACTTC; CDR3: CASSSERQETQYF
V: TRBV6-1; length: 14; size: medium-sized; D: -; J: TRBJ2-4; DNA: TGTGCCAGCAGTGAAAACCTAGCCAAAAACATTCAGTACTTC; CDR3: CASSENLAKNIQYF
V: TRBV6-6; length: 15; size: many; D: TRBD2; J: TRBJ2-1; DNA: TGTGCCAGCAGTTCCGGGACTAGCGGATACAATGAGCAGTTCTTC; CDR3: CASSSGTSGYNEQFF
V: TRBV5-6; length: 12; size: many; D: TRBD1; J: TRBJ1-5; DNA: TGTGCCAGCAGCTTGGTTGTCCGACAGGGGCATTTT; CDR3: CASSLVVRQGHF
V: TRBV5-4; length: 15; size: many; D: TRBD2; J: TRBJ2-1; DNA: TGTGCCAGCAGCTTGGCTGGACTAGCATCCAATGAGCAGTTCTTC; CDR3: CASSLAGLASNEQFF
V: TRBV19; length: 18; size: many; D: TRBD2; J: TRBJ2-3; DNA: TGTGCCAGTAGTATAGATCCCCCCGGACTAGCGGGTCAGGTGGCGCAGTATTTT; CDR3: CASSIDPPGLAGQVAQYF
V: TRBV7-3; length: 15; size: -; D: -; J: TRBJ2-3; DNA: TGTGCCAGCAGCTTAACCTCGGAAGTTACAGATACGCAGTATTTT; CDR3: CASSLTSEVTDTQYF
V: TRBV6-5; length: 17; size: many; D: -; J: TRBJ1-5; DNA: TGTGCCAGCAGTCCAATGGGTGGAATGGGGAGCAATCAGCCCCAGCATTTT; CDR3: CASSPMGGMGSNQPQHF